Below are 14 T cell receptor beta chains sequenced from a single sample in a study of blood T cells in healthy people across ages. Through a sample-barcoded 5' primer and a J-beta primer mix, a second PCR was run for roughly 6 to 12 cycles. TCRdb passed the 5' RACE reads through MiXCR, listing each CDR3 protein once. The sample holds around 870,000 distinct CDR3 sequences, around 26% seen once. Sequencing was performed on blood. Source of these receptors: an elderly woman in good health.

This clonotype was seen a handful of times. This may come from a read error, since a much larger clone is one base off. V gene TRBV7-2 combines with J gene TRBJ1-2, with D maybe TRBD1 (5 bases). The CDR3 is made up of 15 amino acids. Germline V gives CDR1 SGHTA, CDR2 FQGNSA. The CDR3 DNA reads as TGTGCCAACAGCTTAGTGGCAGGGAATGATTTAGGCTACACCTTC. This codes for CANSLVAGNDLGYTF.

This clonotype showed up many times. This chain joins TRBV13 and TRBJ2-5, with a weak D call TRBD2 (7 bases). Per the germline V gene, CDR1 is PRHDT and CDR2 is FYEKMQ (reference sequence). This CDR3 is 16 amino acids long. Trimming stripped 4 bases from V and 4 bases from J, with 19 bases between. CDR3 nucleotides: TGTGCCAGCAGCTCTCGGGCCGGGGGGCGAGGAGAGACCCAGTACTTC. As protein: CASSSRAGGRGETQYF.

This clonotype occurred a few times. This chain uses TRBV5-4 with TRBJ2-3, with 7 bases fitting TRBD1. Trimming took 4 bases from V and 1 from J; bases not matched to a gene: 9. This CDR3 region has 16 residues. CDR1 is SGHNT and CDR2 is YYREEE in the germline V gene (reference sequence). CDR3 loop: CASSAQTGYGTDTQYF. The DNA for the CDR3 is TGTGCCAGCAGCGCCCAGACAGGGTATGGCACAGATACGCAGTATTTT.

This clonotype has at least ten counts. The chain employs TRBV18 and TRBJ2-5; D is uncertain. In germline, CDR1 is KGHSH, CDR2 LQKENI. This CDR3 spans 14 amino acids. Trimming shortened V by 3 bases and J by 4 bases, and 12 bases separated the two germline ends. CDR3: CASSPTAESETQYF. As DNA, the CDR3 is TGTGCCAGCTCACCGACCGCCGAGTCAGAGACCCAGTACTTC.

V is TRBV20-1 and J is TRBJ2-7; tentatively, D is TRBD1 or TRBD2 (6 bases each). This CDR3 is 15 amino acids long. CDR1 DFQATT and CDR2 SNEGSKA come from the germline V gene (reference sequence). V dropped 3 bases and J dropped 2 bases, with 17 bases sitting between them. Written as DNA, the CDR3 is TGCAGTGCTAGGGAGTCCCCAAGGGGGGCCTACGAGCAGTACTTC. This translates into CSARESPRGAYEQYF.

This clonotype was counted only a few times. The V call is TRBV12-3 or TRBV12-4, the J call TRBJ2-2; maybe TRBD2 (6 bases). The V gene lost 6 bases and the J gene lost 6 bases, with 14 bases spanning the gap. The CDR3 runs 14 residues. CDR3 sequence (DNA): TGTGCCAGCAGCGGCGGGACCCTTTCCGGGGAGCTGTTTTTT. It encodes CASSGGTLSGELFF.

This clonotype was seen repeatedly, ten times or more. The CDR3 loop is CASSQWGGYTF. Here the CDR3 DNA reads TGTGCCAGCAGCCAATGGGGCGGCTACACCTTC. This chain connects TRBV14 to TRBJ1-2, with D perhaps matching TRBD1 (5 bases). V lost 2 bases and J lost 8, with 6 bases in between. Germline V gene data show CDR1 as SGHDN and CDR2 as FVKESK. This CDR3 comprises 11 residues. Combining the CDR3 with reference TRBV14 and TRBJ1-2 gives the whole variable domain EAGVTQFPSHSVIEKGQTVTLRCDPISGHDNLYWYRRVMGKEIKFLLHFVKESKQDESGMPNNRFLAERTGGTYSTLKVQPAELEDSGVYFCASSQWGGYTFGSGTRLTVV.

This clonotype has just a few counts. Here the CDR3 DNA reads TGTGCCAGCAGCTTAGAGCAGGGGGCTAAAAAACTGTTTTTT. It encodes CASSLEQGAKKLFF. The J gene is TRBJ1-4, the V gene TRBV7-9; TRBD1 matches at 8 bases. Germline CDR1 and CDR2: SEHNR and FQNEAQ (reference sequence). CDR3 length equals 14 residues. With V trimmed by 1 base and J by 9 bases, 4 bases remained unmatched. The full variable domain, its missing parts supplied by reference TRBV7-9 and TRBJ1-4, is DTGVSQNPRHKITKRGQNVTFRCDPISEHNRLYWYRQTLGQGPEFLTYFQNEAQLEKSRLLSDRFSAERPKGSFSTLEIQRTEQGDSAMYLCASSLEQGAKKLFFGSGTQLSVL.

The V call is TRBV9, the J call TRBJ1-1; no firm D call. CDR3 size: 14 residues. Germline-derived CDR1 and CDR2 are SGDLS and YYNGEE. The V end lost 4 bases, the J end lost 1 base, and 11 bases lay between the germline ends. The CDR3, as DNA: TGTGCCAGCAGCAACCGGGCCAGGAACACTGAAGCTTTCTTT. This sequence encodes CASSNRARNTEAFF. The variable domain in full, completed from reference TRBV9 and TRBJ1-1, reads DSGVTQTPKHLITATGQRVTLRCSPRSGDLSVYWYQQSLDQGLQFLIQYYNGEERAKGNILERFSAQQFPDLHSELNLSSLELGDSALYFCASSNRARNTEAFFGQGTRLTVV.

This clonotype was picked up many times. DNA for the CDR3: TGCAGCGTTGAAGATCGGCTAGTTAGGGTCTCAGATACGCAGTATTTT. Translation: CSVEDRLVRVSDTQYF. This rearrangement joins TRBV29-1 to TRBJ2-3, with D unclear. Germline V gives CDR1 SQVTM, CDR2 ANQGSEA. This CDR3 contains 16 residues. V shed 0 bases and J shed 4 bases, with 17 bases lying between them.

This chain joins TRBV30 and TRBJ2-4; D assignment may be TRBD1 or TRBD2 (5 bases each). V gave up 0 bases and J gave up 0 bases, with 9 bases separating them. CDR1 and CDR2 from the germline V gene are GTSNPN and SVGIG (reference sequence). The CDR3 runs to 15 residues. In DNA, the CDR3 is TGTGCCTGGAGTGTACGAGGGACAGCCAAAAACATTCAGTACTTC. This encodes CAWSVRGTAKNIQYF.

This clonotype was found a few times. This chain uses TRBV2 with TRBJ1-1, with 8 bases matching TRBD1. Germline V gene lookup returns CDR1 SNHLY and CDR2 FYNNEI. This CDR3 region has 16 residues. Losses at the gene ends were 3 bases for V and 0 bases for J; bases not matched to a gene: 6. For the CDR3, the DNA is TGTGCCAGCAGTGATTCGAGGACAGGGATGAACACTGAAGCTTTCTTT. It translates to CASSDSRTGMNTEAFF. Full variable domain (rest looked up from reference TRBV2 and TRBJ1-1): EPEVTQTPSHQVTQMGQEVILRCVPISNHLYFYWYRQILGQKVEFLVSFYNNEISEKSEIFDDQFSVERPDGSNFTLKIRSTKLEDSAMYFCASSDSRTGMNTEAFFGQGTRLTVV.

The chain joins TRBV7-9 to TRBJ1-1; D might be TRBD1 (5 bases). Germline V gene lookup returns CDR1 SEHNR and CDR2 FQNEAQ (reference sequence). CDR3 length: 16 residues. V lost 3 bases and J lost 4, with 18 bases in between. CDR3 sequence (DNA): TGTGCCAGCAGCTTTTGGAGACCAAGCGGGGGCACTGAAGCTTTCTTT. It yields the protein CASSFWRPSGGTEAFF. Filled out from reference TRBV7-9 and TRBJ1-1, the complete variable domain reads DTGVSQNPRHKITKRGQNVTFRCDPISEHNRLYWYRQTLGQGPEFLTYFQNEAQLEKSRLLSDRFSAERPKGSFSTLEIQRTEQGDSAMYLCASSFWRPSGGTEAFFGQGTRLTVV.

This clonotype has more than one count but fewer than ten. This chain links TRBV11-2 with TRBJ2-3, with 9 positions matching TRBD1. Germline CDR1 SGHAT, CDR2 FQNNGV. J lost 4 bases, V lost 6 bases, and 8 bases had no gene match. The CDR3 loop spans 15 amino acids. CDR3 sequence (DNA): TGTGCCAGCAGTTCCGGGACAGGGCGAGCAGATACGCAGTATTTT. Residues: CASSSGTGRADTQYF.